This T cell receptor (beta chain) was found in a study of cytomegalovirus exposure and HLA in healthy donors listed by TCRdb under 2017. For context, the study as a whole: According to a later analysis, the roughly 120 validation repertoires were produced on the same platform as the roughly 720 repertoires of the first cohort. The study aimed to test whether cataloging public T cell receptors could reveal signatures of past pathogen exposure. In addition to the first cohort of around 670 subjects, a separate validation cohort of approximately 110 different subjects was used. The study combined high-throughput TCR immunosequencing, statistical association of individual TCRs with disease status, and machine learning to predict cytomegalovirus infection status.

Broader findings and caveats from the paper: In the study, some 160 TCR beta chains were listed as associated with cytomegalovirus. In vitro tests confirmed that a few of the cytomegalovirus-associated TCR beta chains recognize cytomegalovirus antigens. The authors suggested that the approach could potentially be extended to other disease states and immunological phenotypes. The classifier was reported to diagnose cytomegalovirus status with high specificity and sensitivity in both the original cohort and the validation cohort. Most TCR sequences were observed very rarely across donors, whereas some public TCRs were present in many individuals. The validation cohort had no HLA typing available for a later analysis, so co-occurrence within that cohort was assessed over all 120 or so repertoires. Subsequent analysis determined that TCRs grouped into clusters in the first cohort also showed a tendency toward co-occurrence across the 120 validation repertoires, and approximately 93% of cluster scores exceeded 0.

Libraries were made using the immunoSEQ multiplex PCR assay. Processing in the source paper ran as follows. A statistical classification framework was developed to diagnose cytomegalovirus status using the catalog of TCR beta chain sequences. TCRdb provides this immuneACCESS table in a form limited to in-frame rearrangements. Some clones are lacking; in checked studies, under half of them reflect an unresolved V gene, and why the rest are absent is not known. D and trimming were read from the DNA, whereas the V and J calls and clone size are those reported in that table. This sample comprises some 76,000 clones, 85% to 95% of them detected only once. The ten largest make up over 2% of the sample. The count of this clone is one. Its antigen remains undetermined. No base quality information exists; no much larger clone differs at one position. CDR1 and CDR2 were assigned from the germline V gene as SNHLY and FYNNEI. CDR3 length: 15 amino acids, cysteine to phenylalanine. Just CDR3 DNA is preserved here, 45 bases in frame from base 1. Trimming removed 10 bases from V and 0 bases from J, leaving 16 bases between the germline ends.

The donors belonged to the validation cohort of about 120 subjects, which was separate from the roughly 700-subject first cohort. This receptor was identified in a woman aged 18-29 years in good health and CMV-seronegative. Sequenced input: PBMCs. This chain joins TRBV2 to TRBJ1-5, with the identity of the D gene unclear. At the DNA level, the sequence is TGTGCCACCGTGGGCAGGCGAGATAGCAATCAGCCCCAGCATTTT. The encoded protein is CATVGRRDSNQPQHF.